The source of this TCR beta chain is a study of naive and memory T cell subsets. Study-wide results and limits: Clonotypes are single alpha or beta chains, not paired receptors. No ground truth validated the naive and memory repertoire findings. Especially in CD8 cells, naive repertoires contained a few larger clonotypes, possibly CD45RA-re-expressing memory cells.

This clonotype came up many times. Its antigen is not known. The beta constant-region primer was an equimolar mix of two oligonucleotides covering TRBC1 and TRBC2. The ligated cDNA underwent four PCR rounds using SP2 and nested alpha and beta constant-region primers. Each CDR3 protein gets one entry after TCRdb re-called the UMI-ligation and nested PCR reads with MiXCR. The sample consists of just over 80,000 distinct CDR3 sequences, roughly 9.3% of them appearing once. This clonotype was obtained from a human donor in good health. The source material was naive CD8+ T cells from blood.

The DNA of the CDR3 is TGTGCCAGCTCACCACCGGGACTAACCTACGAGCAGTACTTC. Translation: CASSPPGLTYEQYF. This chain connects TRBV18 to TRBJ2-7; 7 positions agree with TRBD2. With V trimmed by 0 bases and J by 2 bases, 1 base remained unmatched. Germline CDR1 KGHSH, CDR2 LQKENI. The CDR3 spans 14 residues. The entire variable domain, with the rest obtained from reference TRBV18 and TRBJ2-7, is as follows: NAGVMQNPRHLVRRRGQEARLRCSPMKGHSHVYWYRQLPEEGLKFMVYLQKENIIDESGMPKERFSAEFPKEGPSILRIQQVVRGDSAAYFCASSPPGLTYEQYFGPGTRLTVT.